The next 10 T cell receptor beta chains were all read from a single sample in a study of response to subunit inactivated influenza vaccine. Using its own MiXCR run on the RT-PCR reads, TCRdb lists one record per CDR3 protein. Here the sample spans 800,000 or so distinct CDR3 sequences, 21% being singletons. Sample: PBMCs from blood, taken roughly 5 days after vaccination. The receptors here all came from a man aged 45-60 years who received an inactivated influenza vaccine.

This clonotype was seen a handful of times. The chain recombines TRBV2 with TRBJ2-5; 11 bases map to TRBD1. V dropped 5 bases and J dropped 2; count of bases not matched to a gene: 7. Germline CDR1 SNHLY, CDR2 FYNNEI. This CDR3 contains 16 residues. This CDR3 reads CASSKGTGGPQETQYF. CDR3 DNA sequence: TGTGCCAGCAGTAAAGGGACAGGGGGTCCTCAAGAGACCCAGTACTTC.

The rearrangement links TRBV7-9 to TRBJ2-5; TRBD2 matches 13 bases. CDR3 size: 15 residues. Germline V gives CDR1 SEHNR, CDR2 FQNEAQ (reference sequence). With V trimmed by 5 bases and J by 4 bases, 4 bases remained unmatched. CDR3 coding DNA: TGTGCCAGCAGCGGACGGACTAGCGGGAGAGAGACCCAGTACTTC. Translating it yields CASSGRTSGRETQYF.

The CDR3 region is CASTGGGEKLFF. DNA for the CDR3: TGTGCCAGCACTGGGGGTGGCGAAAAACTGTTTTTT. V and J are TRBV28 and TRBJ1-4, with a possible D match to TRBD1 (5 bases). The V and J ends lost 7 bases and 8 bases respectively, with 11 bases between them. The germline gives CDR1 MDHEN, CDR2 SYDVKM. This CDR3 is 12 amino acids long.

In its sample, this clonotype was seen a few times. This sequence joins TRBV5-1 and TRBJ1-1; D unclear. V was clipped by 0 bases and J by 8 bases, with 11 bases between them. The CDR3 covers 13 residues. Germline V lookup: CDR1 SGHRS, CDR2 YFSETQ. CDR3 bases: TGCGCCAGCAGCTTGGAGTTCCCGGTAGAAGCTTTCTTT. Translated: CASSLEFPVEAFF.

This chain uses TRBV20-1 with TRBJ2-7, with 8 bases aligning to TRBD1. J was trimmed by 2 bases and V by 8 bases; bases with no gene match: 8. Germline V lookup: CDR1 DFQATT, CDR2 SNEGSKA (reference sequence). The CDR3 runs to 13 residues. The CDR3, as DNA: TGCAGTACCCTTGGACAGGGAGCCTACGAGCAGTACTTC. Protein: CSTLGQGAYEQYF.

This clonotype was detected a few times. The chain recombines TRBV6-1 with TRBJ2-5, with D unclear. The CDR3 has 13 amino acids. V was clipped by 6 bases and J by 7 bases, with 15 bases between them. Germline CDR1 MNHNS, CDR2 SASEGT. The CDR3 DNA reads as TGTGCCAGCAGCCGAAGCCCGGTTAGGACCCAGTACTTC. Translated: CASSRSPVRTQYF.

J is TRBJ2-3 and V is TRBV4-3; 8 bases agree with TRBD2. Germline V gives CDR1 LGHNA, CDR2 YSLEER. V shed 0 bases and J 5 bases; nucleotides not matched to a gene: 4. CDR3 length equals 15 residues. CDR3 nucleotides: TGCGCCAGCAGCCAAGAGGCGGGAGGAGGAGATACGCAGTATTTT. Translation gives CASSQEAGGGDTQYF.

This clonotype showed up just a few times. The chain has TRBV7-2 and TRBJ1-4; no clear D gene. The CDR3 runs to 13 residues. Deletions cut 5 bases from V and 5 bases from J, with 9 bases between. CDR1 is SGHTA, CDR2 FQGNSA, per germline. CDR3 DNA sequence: TGTGCCAGCAGCCCGGCAGTGAATGAAAAACTGTTTTTT. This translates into CASSPAVNEKLFF. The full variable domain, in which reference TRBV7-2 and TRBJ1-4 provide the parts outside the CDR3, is GAGVSQSPSNKVTEKGKDVELRCDPISGHTALYWYRQSLGQGLEFLIYFQGNSAPDKSGLPSDRFSAERTGGSVSTLTIQRTQQEDSAVYLCASSPAVNEKLFFGSGTQLSVL.

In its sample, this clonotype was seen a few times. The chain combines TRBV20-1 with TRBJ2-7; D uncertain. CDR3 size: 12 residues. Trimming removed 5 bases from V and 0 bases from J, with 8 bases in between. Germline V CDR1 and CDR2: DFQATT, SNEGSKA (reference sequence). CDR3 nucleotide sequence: TGCAGTGCTCCCAGAAGCTCCTACGAGCAGTACTTC. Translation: CSAPRSSYEQYF.

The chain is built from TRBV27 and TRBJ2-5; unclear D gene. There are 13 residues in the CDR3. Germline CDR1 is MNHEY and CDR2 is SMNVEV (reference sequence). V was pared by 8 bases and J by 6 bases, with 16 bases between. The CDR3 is CASAPPVGQTQYF. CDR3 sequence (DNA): TGTGCCAGCGCCCCGCCGGTAGGACAGACCCAGTACTTC.